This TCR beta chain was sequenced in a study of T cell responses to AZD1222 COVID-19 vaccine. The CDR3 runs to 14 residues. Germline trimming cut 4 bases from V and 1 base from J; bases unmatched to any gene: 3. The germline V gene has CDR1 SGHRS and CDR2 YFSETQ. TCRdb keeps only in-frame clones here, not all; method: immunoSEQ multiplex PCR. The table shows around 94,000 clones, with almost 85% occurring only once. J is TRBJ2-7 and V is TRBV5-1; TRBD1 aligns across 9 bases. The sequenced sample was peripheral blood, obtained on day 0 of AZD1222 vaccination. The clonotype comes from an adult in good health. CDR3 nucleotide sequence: TGCGCCAGCAGCGCGACAGGGGGATCCTACGAGCAGTACTTC. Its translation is CASSATGGSYEQYF.